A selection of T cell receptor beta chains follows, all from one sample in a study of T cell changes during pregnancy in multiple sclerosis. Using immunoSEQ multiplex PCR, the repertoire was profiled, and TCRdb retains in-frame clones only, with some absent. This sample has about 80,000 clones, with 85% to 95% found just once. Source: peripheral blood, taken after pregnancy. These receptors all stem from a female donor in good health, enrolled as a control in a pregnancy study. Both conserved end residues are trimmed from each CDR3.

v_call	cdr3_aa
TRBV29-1	SQTTGTGDYNEQF
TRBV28	ASREQGRYSNQPQH
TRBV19	ASNGQGEKLF
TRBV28	ASSFGDRVNEQY
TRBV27	ASSLGGLTVTDTQY
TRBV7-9	ASSVDRYSYEQY
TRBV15	ATSHRGPYEQY
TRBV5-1	ASSLGGTSVYNEQF
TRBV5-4	ASSLDRDRLHGYT
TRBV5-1	ASSFQGVGTLNTEAF
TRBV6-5	ASTSGRGHEQF
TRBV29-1	STTSGGNPYNEQF
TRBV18	ASSNDHRADTQY
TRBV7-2	ASSPRKLGGTETQY
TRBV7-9	ASSFVGAESYGYT
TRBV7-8	ASSLEVAGGPQH
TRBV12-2	ASRFPHGGGRWPYEQY
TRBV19	ASTYWSGYNQPQH
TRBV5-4	ASSFSGTTETQY
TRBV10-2	ASKGQGIDTEAF
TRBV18	ASGTNQETQY
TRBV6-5	ASSYSAGIVYGYT
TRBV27	ASYRDRGYNEQF
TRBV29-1	SVAMVSGVTDTQY
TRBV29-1	SATGGKATNEKLF
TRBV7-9	ASSLAVGGRDTQY
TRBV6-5	ASSYSLETQY
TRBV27	ASSSLASDTQY
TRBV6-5	ASSGGEQETQY
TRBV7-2	ASSRSSGGAYEQY
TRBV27	ASNKKGRGQYQETQY
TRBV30	ARSVGSYEQY
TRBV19	ASTRSGQGYEQY
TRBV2	AGTSGKGGEQF
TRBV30	AWSRGGIGYNEQF
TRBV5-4	ASSLVGGVAEQF
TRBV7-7	ASSPVSGKYNEQF
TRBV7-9	ASRLAGGAANAGELF
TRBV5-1	ASSSKNTGELF
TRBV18	ASSPGQDYEQY
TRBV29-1	SVGTGVSYEQY
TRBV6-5	ASRRTSGAPYIY